This entry is about one T cell receptor (beta chain). The entry originates in a study of blood T cell repertoires in COVID-19. This CDR3 region has 13 residues. Germline-derived CDR1 and CDR2 are SGDLS and YYNGEE. Trimming cost V 5 bases and J 5 bases, with 14 bases left between them. Clones were sequenced by immunoSEQ multiplex PCR, and TCRdb holds only the in-frame ones, with some missing. The sample consists of fewer than 250,000 clones, approximately 80% of them appearing once. Sequencing was performed on peripheral blood. The chain has TRBV9 and TRBJ2-7, with D maybe TRBD2 (5 bases). The sequence came from a woman in her 70s with acute or convalescent COVID-19. Here the CDR3 DNA reads TGTGCCAGCAGTTTAGGCCCGAGGGACGAGCAGTACTTC. It translates to CASSLGPRDEQYF. Drawing the rest from reference TRBV9 and TRBJ2-7, the complete variable domain is DSGVTQTPKHLITATGQRVTLRCSPRSGDLSVYWYQQSLDQGLQFLIQYYNGEERAKGNILERFSAQQFPDLHSELNLSSLELGDSALYFCASSLGPRDEQYFGPGTRLTVT.